These 20 T cell receptor beta chains originate from one sample sequenced in a study of T-cell memory formation after mild COVID-19. Each CDR3 protein gets one entry after TCRdb re-called the 5' RACE reads with MiXCR. This sample has fewer than 600,000 distinct CDR3 sequences, with about a fifth found just once. Sequences were obtained from PBMCs or a T cell subset sorted from them (not recorded which). The receptors originated from an adult woman who had mild COVID-19 (a few samples of this study predate the infection). Cell type and time point are not known.

The CDR3 spells CASSLVNQNTIYF. The CDR3, as DNA: TGTGCCAGCAGTTTAGTGAACCAAAACACCATATATTTT. V is TRBV12-3 or TRBV12-4 and J is TRBJ1-3; D uncertain. The CDR3 totals 13 residues. Trimming took 1 base from V and 6 from J, leaving 7 bases between them.

A few counts support this clonotype. The rearrangement joins TRBV9 to TRBJ2-1; no reliable D call. The V gene's germline CDR1 is SGDLS and CDR2 YYNGEE. V was trimmed by 2 bases and J by 0 bases, leaving 9 bases between them. This CDR3 comprises 15 residues. The CDR3 region is CASSVGSLSYNEQFF. In DNA, the CDR3 is TGTGCCAGCAGCGTCGGCTCGCTCTCCTACAATGAGCAGTTCTTC.

This clonotype has just a few counts. The gene calls are TRBV24-1 and TRBJ2-2; 7 bases are shared with TRBD1. V dropped 4 bases and J dropped 2; count of bases not matched to a gene: 6. The CDR3 has 16 residues. Germline-derived CDR1 and CDR2 are KGHDR and SFDVKD. In nucleotides, the CDR3 is TGTGCCACCAGTGAACGCGACAGGGTTAACACCGGGGAGCTGTTTTTT. It translates to CATSERDRVNTGELFF.

This chain joins TRBV7-2 and TRBJ2-1, with 12 positions matching TRBD2. The trim removed 3 bases at V and 7 bases at J, leaving 16 bases unmatched. CDR3 length: 19 residues. CDR1 is SGHTA, CDR2 FQGNSA, per germline. Here the CDR3 DNA reads TGTGCCAGCAGCTTGTTGGTCGGGCTAGCGGGGGGGCGAAGGAATGAGCAGTTCTTC. Translated: CASSLLVGLAGGRRNEQFF.

V usage is TRBV24-1 and J usage is TRBJ2-5; D uncertain. Germline CDR1 and CDR2: KGHDR and SFDVKD. Trimming cost V 2 bases and J 5 bases, with 5 bases left between them. The CDR3 runs 12 residues. CDR3 bases: TGTGCCACCAGTGATTCATCCGAGACCCAGTACTTC. It translates to CATSDSSETQYF.

CDR3 protein: CASSAPESGKLFF. CDR3 bases: TGTGCCAGCAGTGCCCCTGAGTCGGGGAAACTGTTTTTT. This chain uses TRBV7-9 with TRBJ1-4; no clear D gene. Germline lookup yields CDR1 SEHNR and CDR2 FQNEAQ (reference sequence). The CDR3 loop spans 13 amino acids. The ends were cut back, 6 bases at V and 11 bases at J, with 16 bases in the middle.

The chain recombines TRBV7-9 with TRBJ2-7, with TRBD2 matching over 13 bases. Germline V gives CDR1 SEHNR, CDR2 FQNEAQ (reference sequence). There are 15 residues in the CDR3. With 3 bases clipped from V and 7 bases from J, the junction kept 6 bases outside the gene matches. CDR3 residues: CASSFAGLAGVEQYF. CDR3 coding DNA: TGTGCCAGCAGCTTCGCCGGACTAGCGGGAGTAGAGCAGTACTTC.

The chain couples TRBV30 to TRBJ2-7, with 7 bases identical to TRBD1. CDR1 GTSNPN and CDR2 SVGIG come from the germline V gene (reference sequence). V dropped 1 base and J dropped 7; count of bases not matched to a gene: 4. The CDR3 spans 12 residues. For the CDR3, the DNA is TGTGCCTGGAGTGCCAAGGGGGCTGAGCAGTACTTC. It codes for CAWSAKGAEQYF.

A few counts support this clonotype. The rearrangement joins TRBV4-2 to TRBJ2-1, with D possibly matching TRBD1 (5 bases). Germline V gives CDR1 LGHNA, CDR2 YNFKEQ. This CDR3 region has 17 residues. With 4 bases removed from V and 6 bases from J, the gap between germline ends came to 22 bases. CDR3 amino acids: CASSPLPLGPAINEQFF. For the CDR3, the DNA is TGTGCCAGCAGCCCCCTCCCATTGGGGCCTGCGATCAATGAGCAGTTCTTC.

This chain connects TRBV2 to TRBJ2-1, with D perhaps TRBD1 (5 bases). There are 17 residues in the CDR3. The V gene's germline CDR1 is SNHLY and CDR2 FYNNEI. Trimming pared 0 bases from V and 3 bases from J, leaving 15 bases between. CDR3 DNA sequence: TGTGCCAGCAGTGAAGCAGCAGGGTCCCCCTACTACAATGAGCAGTTCTTC. This sequence encodes CASSEAAGSPYYNEQFF.

This rearrangement joins TRBV24-1 to TRBJ2-1, with a possible D match to TRBD2 (6 bases). Germline values: CDR1 KGHDR, CDR2 SFDVKD. CDR3 length: 14 residues. V was trimmed by 8 bases and J by 8 bases, leaving 18 bases between them. For the CDR3, the DNA is TGTGCCACCAAGGCCGGGGGTCCCGTCCATGAGCAGTTCTTC. Protein product: CATKAGGPVHEQFF.

The V and J genes are TRBV7-2 and TRBJ2-1; D may be TRBD1 (5 bases). This CDR3 contains 14 residues. Trimming shortened V by 5 bases and J by 10 bases, and 18 bases separated the two germline ends. CDR1 SGHTA and CDR2 FQGNSA come from the germline V gene. For the CDR3, the DNA is TGTGCCAGCAGCCCAGTGGCCAGGGTCTACGAGCAGTTCTTC. Its protein is CASSPVARVYEQFF.

This clonotype occurred a few times. This chain links TRBV2 with TRBJ1-2; TRBD1 matches 9 bases. The CDR3 sequence is 14 residues long. V lost 6 bases, J lost 4 bases, and 6 bases stayed unmatched. Germline CDR1 SNHLY, CDR2 FYNNEI. The CDR3 loop reads CASSRDRVLYGYTF. The CDR3 region has the DNA TGTGCCAGCAGCCGGGACAGGGTTCTCTATGGCTACACCTTC.

The J gene is TRBJ2-5, the V gene TRBV10-3; D gene uncertain. The CDR3 has 15 residues. V was cut by 9 bases and J by 0 bases, with 17 bases left in between. Germline assignment: CDR1 ENHRY and CDR2 SYGVKD. This CDR3 is CAISDKSVNQETQYF. CDR3 nucleotide sequence: TGTGCCATAAGCGATAAGTCGGTGAACCAAGAGACCCAGTACTTC.

A few counts support this clonotype. This chain links TRBV13 with TRBJ2-5, with 7 bases identical to TRBD1. The CDR3 is made up of 14 amino acids. Germline CDR1 reads PRHDT; CDR2 reads FYEKMQ (reference sequence). V dropped 4 bases and J dropped 2; count of bases not matched to a gene: 4. The CDR3 reads CASSSWDRQETQYF. The CDR3 DNA reads TGTGCCAGCAGCTCATGGGACAGACAAGAGACCCAGTACTTC.

The rearrangement uses TRBV7-6 and TRBJ2-7, with D perhaps TRBD2 (7 bases). Per the germline V gene, CDR1 is SGHVS and CDR2 is FNYEAQ. The CDR3 is 15 residues long. V dropped 1 base and J dropped 2 bases, with 12 bases sitting between them. The CDR3 nucleotides are TGTGCCAGCAGCTTAGAGGGGGGGGCTCCCTACGAGCAGTACTTC. Protein: CASSLEGGAPYEQYF.

This clonotype was counted only a few times. V and J are TRBV20-1 and TRBJ2-7; TRBD2 is a possible D gene (5 bases). CDR1 DFQATT and CDR2 SNEGSKA come from the germline V gene (reference sequence). V was trimmed by 6 bases and J by 2 bases, leaving 20 bases between them. The CDR3 is 15 residues long. This chain's CDR3 is CSAPDLVRGTYEQYF. In nucleotides, the CDR3 is TGCAGTGCCCCCGATTTAGTTCGGGGAACCTACGAGCAGTACTTC.

V is TRBV6-2 or TRBV6-3 and J is TRBJ2-3; 10 bases align to TRBD2. The V gene's germline CDR1 is MNHEY and CDR2 SVGEGT. This CDR3 has 15 residues. V shed 2 bases and J 6 bases; nucleotides not matched to a gene: 5. This CDR3 reads CASSYGLAGADTQYF. CDR3 coding DNA: TGTGCCAGCAGTTACGGGCTAGCGGGAGCTGATACGCAGTATTTT.

The V gene is TRBV6-2 or TRBV6-3, the J gene TRBJ2-1, with a weak D call TRBD1 (6 bases). CDR1 MNHEY and CDR2 SVGEGT come from the germline V gene. Trimming left V 6 bases short and J 8 bases short, with 14 bases between. CDR3 size: 13 residues. CDR3 in amino acids: CASSLRDNHEQFF. The CDR3 region has the DNA TGTGCCAGCAGCCTCCGGGACAATCATGAGCAGTTCTTC.

This clonotype has a handful of counts. The chain links TRBV4-1 to TRBJ2-1, with D perhaps matching TRBD2 (5 bases). CDR3 length equals 19 residues. Germline values: CDR1 MGHRA, CDR2 YSYEKL. V lost 1 base and J 4 bases, leaving 23 bases between the germline ends. The CDR3, as DNA: TGCGCCAGCAGCCAAGTCCCCGCAGGTGTGCGGGTAGTGTACAATGAGCAGTTCTTC. It translates to CASSQVPAGVRVVYNEQFF.